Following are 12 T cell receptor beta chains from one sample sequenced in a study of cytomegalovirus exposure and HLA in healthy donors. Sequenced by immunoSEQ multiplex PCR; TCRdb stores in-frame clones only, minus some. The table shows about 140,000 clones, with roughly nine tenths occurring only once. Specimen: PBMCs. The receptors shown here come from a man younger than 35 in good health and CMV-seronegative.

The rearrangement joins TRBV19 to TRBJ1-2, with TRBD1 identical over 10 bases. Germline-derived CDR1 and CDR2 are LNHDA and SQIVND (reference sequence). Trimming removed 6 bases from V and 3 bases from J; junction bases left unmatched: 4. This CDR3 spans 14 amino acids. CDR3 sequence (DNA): TGTGCCAGTAGAGACAGGGGGCGTTACTATGGCTACACCTTC. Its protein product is CASRDRGRYYGYTF.

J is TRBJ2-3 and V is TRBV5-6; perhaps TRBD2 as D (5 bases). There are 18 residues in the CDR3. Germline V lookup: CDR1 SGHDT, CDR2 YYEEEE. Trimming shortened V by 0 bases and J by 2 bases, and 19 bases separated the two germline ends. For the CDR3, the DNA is TGTGCCAGCAGCTTGGTTCTCGGGAAAATGAGCGTCACAGATACGCAGTATTTT. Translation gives CASSLVLGKMSVTDTQYF.

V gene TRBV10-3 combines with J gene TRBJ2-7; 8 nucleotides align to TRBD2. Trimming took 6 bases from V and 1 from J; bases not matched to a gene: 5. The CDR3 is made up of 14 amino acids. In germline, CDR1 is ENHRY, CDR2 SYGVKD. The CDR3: CAIRGAGDSYEQYF. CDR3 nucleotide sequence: TGTGCCATCAGGGGAGCGGGAGATTCCTACGAGCAGTACTTC.

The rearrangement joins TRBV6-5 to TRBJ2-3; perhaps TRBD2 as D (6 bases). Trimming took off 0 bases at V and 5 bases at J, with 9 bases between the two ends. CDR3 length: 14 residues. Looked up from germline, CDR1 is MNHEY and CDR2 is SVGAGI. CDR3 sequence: CASSYSTSRDTQYF. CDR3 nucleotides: TGTGCCAGCAGTTACTCGACTAGTAGAGATACGCAGTATTTT.

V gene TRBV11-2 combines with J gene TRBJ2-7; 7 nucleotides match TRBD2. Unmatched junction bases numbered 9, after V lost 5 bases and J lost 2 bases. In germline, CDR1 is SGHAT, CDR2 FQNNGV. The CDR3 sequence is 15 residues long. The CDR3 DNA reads TGTGCCAGCAGCATGGGGGGGACGGTTACCTACGAGCAGTACTTC. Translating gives CASSMGGTVTYEQYF.

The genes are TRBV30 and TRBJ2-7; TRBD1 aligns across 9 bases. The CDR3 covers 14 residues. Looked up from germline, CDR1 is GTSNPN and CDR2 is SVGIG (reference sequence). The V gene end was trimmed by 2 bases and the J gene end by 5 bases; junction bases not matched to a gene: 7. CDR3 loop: CAWSWTGVRDEQYF. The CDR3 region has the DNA TGTGCCTGGAGTTGGACAGGGGTAAGGGACGAGCAGTACTTC.

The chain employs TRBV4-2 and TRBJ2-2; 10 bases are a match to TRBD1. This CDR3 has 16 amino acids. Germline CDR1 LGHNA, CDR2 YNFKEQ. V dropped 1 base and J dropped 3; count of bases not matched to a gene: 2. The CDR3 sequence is CASSQVGQGHTGELFF. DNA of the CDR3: TGTGCCAGCAGCCAAGTGGGACAGGGGCACACCGGGGAGCTGTTTTTT.

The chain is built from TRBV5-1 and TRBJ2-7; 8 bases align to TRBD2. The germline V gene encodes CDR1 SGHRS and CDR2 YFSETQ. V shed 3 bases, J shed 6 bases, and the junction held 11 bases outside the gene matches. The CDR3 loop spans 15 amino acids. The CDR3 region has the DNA TGCGCCAGCAGCTGGGAATCGGGGGGGATGGCCGAGCAGTACTTC. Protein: CASSWESGGMAEQYF.

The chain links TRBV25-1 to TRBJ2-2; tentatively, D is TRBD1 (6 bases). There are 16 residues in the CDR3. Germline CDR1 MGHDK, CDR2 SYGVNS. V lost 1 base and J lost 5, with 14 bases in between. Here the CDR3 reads CASSEWAGDKTGELFF. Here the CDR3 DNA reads TGTGCCAGCAGTGAATGGGCAGGGGATAAAACCGGGGAGCTGTTTTTT.

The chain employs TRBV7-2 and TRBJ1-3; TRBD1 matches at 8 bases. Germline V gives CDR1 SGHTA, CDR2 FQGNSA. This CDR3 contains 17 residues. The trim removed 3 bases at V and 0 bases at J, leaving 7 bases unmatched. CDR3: CASSFYRGFGSGNTIYF. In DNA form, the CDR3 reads TGTGCCAGCAGCTTTTACAGGGGGTTCGGCTCTGGAAACACCATATATTTT.

CDR3 loop: CASGLVHRDREDYEQYF. CDR3 in DNA: TGTGCTAGTGGTTTGGTACATCGTGACAGGGAGGACTACGAGCAGTACTTC. J is TRBJ2-7 and V is TRBV12-5; TRBD1 might be the D (7 bases). This CDR3 region has 17 residues. Germline values: CDR1 LGHNT, CDR2 FRNRAP. Trimming pared 0 bases from V and 3 bases from J, leaving 18 bases between.

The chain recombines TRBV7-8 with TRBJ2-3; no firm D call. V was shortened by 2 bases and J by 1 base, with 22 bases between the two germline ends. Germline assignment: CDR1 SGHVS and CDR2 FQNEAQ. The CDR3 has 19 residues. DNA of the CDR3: TGTGCCAGCAGCTTACCGCTGGGTGAGGCACAAATTCGCACAGATACGCAGTATTTT. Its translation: CASSLPLGEAQIRTDTQYF.